This T cell receptor (beta chain) is drawn from a study of T cell changes during pregnancy in multiple sclerosis. This clone has a single count. Per germline, CDR1 SGHRS and CDR2 YFSETQ. Trimming took 4 bases from V and 8 from J; bases not matched to a gene: 19. The CDR3 contains 17 residues. TCRdb's table, derived via immunoSEQ multiplex PCR, lists solely in-frame clones and lacks some. The data contain around 59,000 clones, roughly 92% of them singletons. This material consisted of peripheral blood, taken in the first trimester of pregnancy. This sequence originates from a female donor with multiple sclerosis, enrolled in a pregnancy study. This chain uses TRBV5-1 with TRBJ1-2, with 8 bases identical to TRBD1. Here the CDR3 DNA reads TGCGCCAGCAGCCCGGTTGCGCAGGGGGCGAGATTCGGGGGCTACACCTTC. Its protein product is CASSPVAQGARFGGYTF.